This T cell receptor (beta chain) was recorded in a study of cytomegalovirus exposure and HLA in healthy donors. A multiplex PCR was run with 60 Vbeta primers and 13 Jbeta primers. Repertoires were generated with immunoSEQ multiplex PCR, while TCRdb's copy carries only in-frame clones and drops some. Counted here are around 110,000 clones, roughly 76% occurring once; the ten biggest clones make up about 2%. Whole-study findings and limits: The classifier, whose performance was assessed in both the original and validation cohorts, reportedly diagnosed cytomegalovirus status with high specificity and sensitivity. For TCR beta chains, V- and J-gene trimming was later linked to a missense DCLRE1C variant.

After removal of 8 bases from V and 4 bases from J, the junction contained 7 bases not matched to a gene. Germline CDR1 and CDR2: MNHNS and SASEGT. This CDR3 has 13 amino acids. Donors showed nominal health when sampled, although they likely had unrecorded immune exposures. As concerns this clone: The antigen remains undetermined.

Sequenced input: PBMCs. The receptor's source is a man aged 25 to 40 in good health and CMV-seronegative. The rearrangement links TRBV6-1 to TRBJ1-2, with 7 bases aligning to TRBD1. This CDR3 reads CASAVGGGYGYTF. As DNA, the CDR3 is TGTGCCAGCGCCGTAGGGGGCGGCTATGGCTACACCTTC.